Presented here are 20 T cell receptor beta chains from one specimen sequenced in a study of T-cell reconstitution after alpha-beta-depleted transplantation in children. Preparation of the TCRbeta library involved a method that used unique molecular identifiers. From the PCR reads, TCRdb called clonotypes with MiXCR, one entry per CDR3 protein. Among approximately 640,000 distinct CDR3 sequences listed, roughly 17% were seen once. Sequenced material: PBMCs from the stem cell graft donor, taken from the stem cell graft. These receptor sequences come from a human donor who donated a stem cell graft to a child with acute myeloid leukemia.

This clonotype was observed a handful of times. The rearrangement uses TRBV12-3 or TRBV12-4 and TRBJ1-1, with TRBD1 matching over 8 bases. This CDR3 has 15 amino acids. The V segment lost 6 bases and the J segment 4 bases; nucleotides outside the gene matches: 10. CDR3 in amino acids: CASSNPGGGGTEAFF. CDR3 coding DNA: TGTGCCAGCAGCAACCCAGGGGGCGGTGGCACTGAAGCTTTCTTT.

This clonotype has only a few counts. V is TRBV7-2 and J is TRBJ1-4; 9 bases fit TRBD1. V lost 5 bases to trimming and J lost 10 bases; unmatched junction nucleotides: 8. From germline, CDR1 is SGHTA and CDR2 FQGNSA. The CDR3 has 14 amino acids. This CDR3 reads CASSLRDRAGKLFF. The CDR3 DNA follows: TGTGCCAGCAGCCTAAGGGACAGGGCCGGAAAACTGTTTTTT.

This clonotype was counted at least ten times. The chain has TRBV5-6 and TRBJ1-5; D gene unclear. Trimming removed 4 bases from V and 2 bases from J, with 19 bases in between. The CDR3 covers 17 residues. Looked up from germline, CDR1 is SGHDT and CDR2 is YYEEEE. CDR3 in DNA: TGTGCCAGCAGCCGCGGCCGTGGGTCTGTAGGCAATCAGCCCCAGCATTTT. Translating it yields CASSRGRGSVGNQPQHF.

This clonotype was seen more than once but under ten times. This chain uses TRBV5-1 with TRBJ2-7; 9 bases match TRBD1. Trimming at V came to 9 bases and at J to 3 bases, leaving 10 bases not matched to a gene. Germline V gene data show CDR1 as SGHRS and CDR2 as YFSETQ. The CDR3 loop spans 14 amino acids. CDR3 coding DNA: TGCGCCATACCGGGACAGGGAATGAACTACGAGCAGTACGTC. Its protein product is CAIPGQGMNYEQYV.

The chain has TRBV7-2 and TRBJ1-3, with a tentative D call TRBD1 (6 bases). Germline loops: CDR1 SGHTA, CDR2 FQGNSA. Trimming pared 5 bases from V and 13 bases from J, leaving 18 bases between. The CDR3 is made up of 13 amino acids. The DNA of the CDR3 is TGTGCCAGCAGCCCGGCCGGGGGCAGAGATATATATTTT. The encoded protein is CASSPAGGRDIYF.

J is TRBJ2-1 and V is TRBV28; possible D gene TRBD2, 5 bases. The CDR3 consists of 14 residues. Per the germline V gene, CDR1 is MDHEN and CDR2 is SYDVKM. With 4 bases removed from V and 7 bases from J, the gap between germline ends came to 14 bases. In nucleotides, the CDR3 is TGTGCCAGCAGTTCTCCGGGATACTATAATGAGCAGTTCTTC. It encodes CASSSPGYYNEQFF.

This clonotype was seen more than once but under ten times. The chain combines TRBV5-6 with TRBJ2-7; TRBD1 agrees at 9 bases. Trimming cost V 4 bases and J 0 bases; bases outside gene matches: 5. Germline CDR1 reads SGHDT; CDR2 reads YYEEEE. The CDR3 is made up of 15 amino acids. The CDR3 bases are TGTGCCAGCAGCACGGACAGGGGAGTCTCCTACGAGCAGTACTTC. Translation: CASSTDRGVSYEQYF.

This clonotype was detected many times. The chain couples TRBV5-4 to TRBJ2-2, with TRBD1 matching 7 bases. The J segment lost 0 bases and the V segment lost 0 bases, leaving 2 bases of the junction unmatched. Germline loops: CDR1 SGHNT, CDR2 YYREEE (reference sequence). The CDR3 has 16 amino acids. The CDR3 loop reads CASSLGGTANTGELFF. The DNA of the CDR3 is TGTGCCAGCAGCTTGGGAGGGACAGCGAACACCGGGGAGCTGTTTTTT.

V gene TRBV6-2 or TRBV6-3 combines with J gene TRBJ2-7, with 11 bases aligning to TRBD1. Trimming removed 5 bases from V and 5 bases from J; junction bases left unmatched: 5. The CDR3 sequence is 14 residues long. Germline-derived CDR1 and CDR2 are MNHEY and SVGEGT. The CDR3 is CASSPQGQGDEQYF. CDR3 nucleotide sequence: TGTGCCAGCAGTCCTCAGGGACAGGGGGACGAGCAGTACTTC.

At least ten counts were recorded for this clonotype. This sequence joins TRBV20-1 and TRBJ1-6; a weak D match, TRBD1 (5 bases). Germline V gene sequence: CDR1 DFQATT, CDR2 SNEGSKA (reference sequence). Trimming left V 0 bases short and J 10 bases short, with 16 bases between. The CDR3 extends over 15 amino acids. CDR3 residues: CSARERDLRYSPLHF. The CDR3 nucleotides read TGCAGTGCTAGAGAGCGGGACCTCCGCTACTCACCCCTCCACTTT.

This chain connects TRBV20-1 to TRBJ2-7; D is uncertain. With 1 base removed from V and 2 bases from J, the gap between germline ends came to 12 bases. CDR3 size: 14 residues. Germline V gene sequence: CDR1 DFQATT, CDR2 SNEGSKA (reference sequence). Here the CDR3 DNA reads TGCAGTGCTAGAGGGGTTAGCTGGGCCTACGAGCAGTACTTC. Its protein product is CSARGVSWAYEQYF.

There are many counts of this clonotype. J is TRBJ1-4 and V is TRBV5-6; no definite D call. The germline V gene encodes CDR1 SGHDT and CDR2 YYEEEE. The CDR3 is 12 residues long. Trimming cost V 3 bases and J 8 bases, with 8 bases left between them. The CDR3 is CASSSEAEKLFF. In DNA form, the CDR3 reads TGTGCCAGCAGCTCCGAGGCGGAAAAACTGTTTTTT.

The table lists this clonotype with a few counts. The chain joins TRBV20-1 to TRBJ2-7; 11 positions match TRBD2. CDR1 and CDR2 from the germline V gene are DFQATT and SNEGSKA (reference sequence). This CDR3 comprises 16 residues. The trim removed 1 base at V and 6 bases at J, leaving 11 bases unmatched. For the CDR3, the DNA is TGCAGTGCTAGAGCTAGCGGGGGGCCCCCTTTGGGCGAGCAGTACTTC. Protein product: CSARASGGPPLGEQYF.

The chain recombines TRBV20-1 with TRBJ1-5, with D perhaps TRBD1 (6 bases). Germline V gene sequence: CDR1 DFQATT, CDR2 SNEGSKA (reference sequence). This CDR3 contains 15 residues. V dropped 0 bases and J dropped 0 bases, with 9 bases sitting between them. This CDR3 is CSARDAGVSNQPQHF. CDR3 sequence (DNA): TGCAGTGCTAGAGATGCAGGGGTTAGCAATCAGCCCCAGCATTTT.

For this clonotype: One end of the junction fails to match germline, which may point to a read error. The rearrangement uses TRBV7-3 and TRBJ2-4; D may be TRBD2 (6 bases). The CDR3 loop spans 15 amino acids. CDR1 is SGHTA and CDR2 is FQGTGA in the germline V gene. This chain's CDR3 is CASSLAPGGENIKYF. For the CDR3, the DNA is TGTGCCAGCAGCTTAGCGCCCGGAGGGGAAAACATTAAGTACTTC.

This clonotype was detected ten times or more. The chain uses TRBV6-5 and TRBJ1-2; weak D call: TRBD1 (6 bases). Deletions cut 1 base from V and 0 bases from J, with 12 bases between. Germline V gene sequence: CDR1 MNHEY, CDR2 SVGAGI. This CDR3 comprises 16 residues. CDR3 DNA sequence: TGTGCCAGCAGTTACTACACAGGGTTAGCTAACTATGGCTACACCTTC. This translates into CASSYYTGLANYGYTF.

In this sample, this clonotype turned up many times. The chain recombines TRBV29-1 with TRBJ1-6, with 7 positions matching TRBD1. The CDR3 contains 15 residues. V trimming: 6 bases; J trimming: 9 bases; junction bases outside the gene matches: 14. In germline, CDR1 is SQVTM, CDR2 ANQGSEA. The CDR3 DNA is TGCAGCGTCAAGACAGGGACCGAGGTGGGTTCACCCCTCCACTTT. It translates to CSVKTGTEVGSPLHF.

This CDR3 reads CASSLGHRGTTQETQYF. CDR3 DNA: TGTGCCAGCAGCTTAGGCCATCGGGGAACGACTCAAGAGACCCAGTACTTC. The chain joins TRBV13 to TRBJ2-5, with D tentatively TRBD2 (5 bases). Germline V lookup: CDR1 PRHDT, CDR2 FYEKMQ (reference sequence). This CDR3 region has 17 residues. Trimming cost V 0 bases and J 2 bases, with 16 bases left between them.

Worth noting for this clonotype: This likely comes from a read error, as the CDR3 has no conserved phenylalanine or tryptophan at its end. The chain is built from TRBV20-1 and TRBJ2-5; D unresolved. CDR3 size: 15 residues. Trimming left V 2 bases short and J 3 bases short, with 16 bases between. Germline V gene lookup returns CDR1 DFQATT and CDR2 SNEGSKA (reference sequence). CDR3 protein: CSARKGNQEKETQYL. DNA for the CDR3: TGCAGTGCTAGAAAAGGGAATCAGGAGAAAGAGACCCAGTACTTG.

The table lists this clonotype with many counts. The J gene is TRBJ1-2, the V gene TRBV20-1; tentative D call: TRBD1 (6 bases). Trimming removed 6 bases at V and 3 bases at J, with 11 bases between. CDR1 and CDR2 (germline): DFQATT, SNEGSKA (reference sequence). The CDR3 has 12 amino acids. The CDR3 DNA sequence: TGCAGTGCAAGCAGGGGAGACTATGGCTACACCTTC. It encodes CSASRGDYGYTF.